This T cell receptor beta chain was identified in a study of cytomegalovirus exposure and HLA in healthy donors. Study-wide points: In an earlier analysis, productive rearrangement rates for most beta V segments clustered near 87% or 30%. In a later analysis, specific HLA alleles were associated with 15,000 to 20,000 TCR beta sequences at a 0.05 false discovery rate. Rare TCR sequences predominated, though certain public TCRs were found in many donors.

A remark on this clone: Antigen: not known.

The PCR contained 60 Vbeta and 13 Jbeta primers. Profiling relied on immunoSEQ multiplex PCR, and the TCRdb table lists in-frame clones only, not all of them. The sample contains about 160,000 clones, about two thirds of which appear only once. J gave up 6 bases and V 10 bases, and 4 bases lay outside the gene matches. CDR3 length: 12 residues. Germline V gene data show CDR1 as MNHNS and CDR2 as SASEGT. J is TRBJ1-5 and V is TRBV6-1; TRBD1 matches at 9 bases. The origin of this receptor is a woman aged 25 to 45 in good health and CMV-seronegative. Sequencing was performed on PBMCs. Written as DNA, the CDR3 is TGTGCCACCGGACAGGGGATTCAGCCCCAGCATTTT. Residues: CATGQGIQPQHF.